One and the same sample provided the 7 T cell receptor beta chains below, sequenced in a study of T cells in localized non-small cell lung cancer (TCRdb year 2020). The library relied on the immunoSEQ multiplex PCR assay. TCRdb limited this immuneACCESS table to in-frame rearrangements with V and J called. A share of clones is missing; checked studies link under half to unresolved V genes, and the rest is unexplained. The sample has 65,000 to 90,000 clones on record, 60% to 85% of them singletons. The biggest ten clones account for approximately 21% of the sample. This sample comprised PBMCs, obtained before any cancer treatment. The receptor source for this set is a man between 40 and 75 years old with stage II squamous cell lung carcinoma.

V gene TRBV4-1 combines with J gene TRBJ1-1; D unclear. Germline CDR1 and CDR2: MGHRA and YSYEKL. Deletions cut 4 bases from V and 2 bases from J, with 8 bases between. This CDR3 comprises 13 residues. The CDR3 loop reads CASSPGSNTEAFF. CDR3 nucleotide sequence: TGCGCCAGCAGCCCGGGTTCTAACACTGAAGCTTTCTTT.

This clone was detected a few times. V is TRBV19 and J is TRBJ2-2, with a weak D call TRBD2 (7 bases). The CDR3 is 16 amino acids. CDR1 is LNHDA and CDR2 is SQIVND in the germline V gene (reference sequence). The ends were cut back, 7 bases at V and 4 bases at J, with 19 bases in the middle. CDR3 coding DNA: TGTGCCAGTACGGGGGGCGCCTACTTGGGCACCGGGGAGCTGTTTTTT. Translated: CASTGGAYLGTGELFF.

This chain joins TRBV7-6 and TRBJ2-3; 9 bases are a match to TRBD1. The CDR3 is 16 amino acids. Germline V gives CDR1 SGHVS, CDR2 FNYEAQ. J gave up 0 bases and V 5 bases, and 6 bases lay outside the gene matches. CDR3 in amino acids: CASSTGTGLSTDTQYF. CDR3 coding DNA: TGTGCCAGCAGCACCGGGACAGGGCTTAGCACAGATACGCAGTATTTT.

This clone was detected only once. J is TRBJ1-5 and V is TRBV19; TRBD1 agrees at 11 bases. The CDR3 has 15 residues. Germline-derived CDR1 and CDR2 are LNHDA and SQIVND (reference sequence). V lost 4 bases to trimming and J lost 6 bases; unmatched junction nucleotides: 5. CDR3 sequence reads: CASSRTGGAPQPQHF. As DNA, the CDR3 is TGTGCCAGTAGTAGGACAGGGGGCGCCCCTCAGCCCCAGCATTTT. Full variable domain (outside the CDR3, taken from reference TRBV19 and TRBJ1-5): DGGITQSPKYLFRKEGQNVTLSCEQNLNHDAMYWYRQDPGQGLRLIYYSQIVNDFQKGDIAEGYSVSREKKESFPLTVTSAQKNPTAFYLCASSRTGGAPQPQHFGDGTRLSIL.

About this clone itself: Given a far larger clone just one base away, this is likely a sequencing read error. This rearrangement joins TRBV7-2 to TRBJ1-1; 8 bases agree with TRBD1. This CDR3 spans 13 amino acids. Germline V gene data show CDR1 as SGHTA and CDR2 as FQGNSA. The V segment lost 5 bases and the J segment 5 bases; nucleotides outside the gene matches: 4. CDR3 amino acids: CASSHDRGTEAFF. In nucleotides, the CDR3 is TGTGCCAGCAGCCACGACAGGGGTACTGAAGCTTTCTTT.

The chain links TRBV6-6 to TRBJ1-5; 9 nucleotides match TRBD1. The CDR3 contains 14 residues. The ends lost 6 bases at V and 4 bases at J; junction bases unmatched: 4. CDR1 and CDR2 from the germline V gene are MNHNY and SVGAGI (reference sequence). CDR3 in amino acids: CASRTTGGNQPQHF. The DNA of the CDR3 is TGTGCCAGCAGGACGACAGGGGGAAATCAGCCCCAGCATTTT.

For this clone: The same CDR3 arises from other DNA sequences in this sample as well. The rearrangement uses TRBV18 and TRBJ2-5; no clear D gene. V was shortened by 5 bases and J by 2 bases, with 9 bases between the two germline ends. This CDR3 has 13 amino acids. The germline gives CDR1 KGHSH, CDR2 LQKENI. CDR3 region: CASSDSLQETQYF. The CDR3 DNA reads TGTGCCAGCTCAGACTCGTTGCAAGAGACCCAGTACTTC. The full variable domain, its missing parts supplied by reference TRBV18 and TRBJ2-5, is NAGVMQNPRHLVRRRGQEARLRCSPMKGHSHVYWYRQLPEEGLKFMVYLQKENIIDESGMPKERFSAEFPKEGPSILRIQQVVRGDSAAYFCASSDSLQETQYFGPGTRLLVL.